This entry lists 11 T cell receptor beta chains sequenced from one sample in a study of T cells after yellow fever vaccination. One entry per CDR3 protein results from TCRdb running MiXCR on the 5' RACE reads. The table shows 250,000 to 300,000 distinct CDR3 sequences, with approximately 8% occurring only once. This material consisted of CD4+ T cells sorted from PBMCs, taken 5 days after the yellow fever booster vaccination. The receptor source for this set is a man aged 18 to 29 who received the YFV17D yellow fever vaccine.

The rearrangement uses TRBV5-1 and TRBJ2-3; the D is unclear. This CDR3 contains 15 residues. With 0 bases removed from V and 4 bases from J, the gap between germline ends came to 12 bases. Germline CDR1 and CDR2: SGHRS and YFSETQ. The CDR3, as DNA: TGCGCCAGCAGCTTGGCCGCAGGTCCGGCAGATACGCAGTATTTT. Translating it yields CASSLAAGPADTQYF.

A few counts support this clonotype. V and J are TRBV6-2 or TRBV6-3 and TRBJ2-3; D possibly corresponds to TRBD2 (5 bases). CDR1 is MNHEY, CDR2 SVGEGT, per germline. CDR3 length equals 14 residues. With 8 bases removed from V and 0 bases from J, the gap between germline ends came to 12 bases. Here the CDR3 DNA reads TGTGCCAGCCGGCAAAGCGGTAGCACAGATACGCAGTATTTT. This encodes CASRQSGSTDTQYF.

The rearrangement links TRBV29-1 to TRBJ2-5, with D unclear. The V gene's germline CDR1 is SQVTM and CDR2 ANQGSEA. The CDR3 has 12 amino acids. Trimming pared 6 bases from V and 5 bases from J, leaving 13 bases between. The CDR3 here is CSVPASTETQYF. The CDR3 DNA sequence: TGCAGCGTCCCGGCGAGTACCGAGACCCAGTACTTC.

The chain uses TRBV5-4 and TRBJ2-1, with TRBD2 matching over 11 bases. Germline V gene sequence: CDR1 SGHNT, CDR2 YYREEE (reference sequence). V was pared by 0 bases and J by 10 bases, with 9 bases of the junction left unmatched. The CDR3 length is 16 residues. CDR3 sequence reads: CASSLVTSGSKGEQFF. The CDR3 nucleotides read TGTGCCAGCAGCTTGGTAACTAGCGGGAGCAAGGGGGAGCAGTTCTTC.

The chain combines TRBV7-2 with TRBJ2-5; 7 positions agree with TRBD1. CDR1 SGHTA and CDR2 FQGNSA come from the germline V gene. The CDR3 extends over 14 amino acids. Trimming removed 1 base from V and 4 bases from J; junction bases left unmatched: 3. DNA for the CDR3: TGTGCCAGCAGCTTAGTGACAGGGCCAGAGACCCAGTACTTC. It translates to CASSLVTGPETQYF.

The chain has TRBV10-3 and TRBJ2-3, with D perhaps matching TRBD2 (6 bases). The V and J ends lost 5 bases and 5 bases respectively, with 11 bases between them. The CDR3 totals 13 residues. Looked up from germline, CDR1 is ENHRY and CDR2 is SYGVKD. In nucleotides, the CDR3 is TGTGCCATCAGTACTCCCGGGGGAGATACGCAGTATTTT. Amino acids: CAISTPGGDTQYF.

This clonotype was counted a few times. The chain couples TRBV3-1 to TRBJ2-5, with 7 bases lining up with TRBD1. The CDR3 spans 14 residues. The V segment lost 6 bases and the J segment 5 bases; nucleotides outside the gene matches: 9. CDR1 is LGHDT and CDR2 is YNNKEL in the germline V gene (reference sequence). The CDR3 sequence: CASRPTGSKETQYF. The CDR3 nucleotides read TGTGCCAGCAGGCCGACAGGGTCGAAGGAGACCCAGTACTTC.

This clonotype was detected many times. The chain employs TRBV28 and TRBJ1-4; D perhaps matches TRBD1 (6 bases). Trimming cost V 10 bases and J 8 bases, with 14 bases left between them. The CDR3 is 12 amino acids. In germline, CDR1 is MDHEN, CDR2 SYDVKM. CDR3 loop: CATDERGEKLFF. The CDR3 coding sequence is TGTGCCACAGACGAGAGGGGGGAAAAACTGTTTTTT.

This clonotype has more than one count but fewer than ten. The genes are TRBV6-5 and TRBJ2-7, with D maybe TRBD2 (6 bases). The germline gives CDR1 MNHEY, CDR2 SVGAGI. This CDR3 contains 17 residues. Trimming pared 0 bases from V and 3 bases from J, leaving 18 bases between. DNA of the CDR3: TGTGCCAGCAGTTACTCGAGAGTAGGGACTGCGATCTACGAGCAGTACTTC. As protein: CASSYSRVGTAIYEQYF.

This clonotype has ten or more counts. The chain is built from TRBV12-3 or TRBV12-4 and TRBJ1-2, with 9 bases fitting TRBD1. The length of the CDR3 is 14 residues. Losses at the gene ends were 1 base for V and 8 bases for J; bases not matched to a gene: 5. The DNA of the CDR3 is TGTGCCAGCAGTTTAGTAGGACAGGGGAACGGCTACACCTTC. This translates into CASSLVGQGNGYTF.

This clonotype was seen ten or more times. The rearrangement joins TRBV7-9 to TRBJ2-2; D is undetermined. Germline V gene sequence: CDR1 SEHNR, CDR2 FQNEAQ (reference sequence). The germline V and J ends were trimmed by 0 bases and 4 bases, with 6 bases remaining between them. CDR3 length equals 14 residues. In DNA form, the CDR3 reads TGTGCCAGCAGCTTAGCGGGCAGCACCGGGGAGCTGTTTTTT. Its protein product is CASSLAGSTGELFF.